The 14 T cell receptor beta chains reported below all come from one sample, sequenced in a study of T cells in Graves' hyperthyroidism and ophthalmopathy. The CDR3 regions of TCR beta were amplified from RNA transcripts. First-round RT-PCR with HTBI primers amplified the TCR CDR3 region. TCRdb independently ran MiXCR on the multiplex PCR reads; one entry per CDR3 protein. Among hundreds of thousands of distinct CDR3 sequences listed, about a sixth were seen once. The sequenced material came from blood. Receptors originate from a woman aged 40 to 49 with Graves' ophthalmopathy.

There are many counts of this clonotype. V usage is TRBV5-1 and J usage is TRBJ2-3; 9 bases fit TRBD1. J lost 3 bases, V lost 4 bases, and 9 bases had no gene match. From germline, CDR1 is SGHRS and CDR2 YFSETQ. The CDR3 consists of 16 residues. The CDR3 region is CASSPRGGQGTDTQYF. The CDR3 nucleotides read TGCGCCAGCAGCCCACGCGGGGGACAGGGTACAGATACGCAGTATTTT.

This clonotype appeared a few times. V usage is TRBV5-5 and J usage is TRBJ2-2; 11 bases are shared with TRBD2. The CDR3 runs 18 residues. Germline trimming cut 4 bases from V and 4 bases from J; bases unmatched to any gene: 12. Germline CDR1 and CDR2: SGHKS and YYEKEE (reference sequence). The CDR3 loop is CASSRLGTSGFSTGELFF. In nucleotides, the CDR3 is TGTGCCAGCAGCCGGTTAGGGACTAGCGGCTTTTCCACCGGGGAGCTGTTTTTT.

V and J are TRBV6-2 or TRBV6-3 and TRBJ1-5; D might be TRBD1 (5 bases). Germline lookup yields CDR1 MNHEY and CDR2 SVGEGT. The length of the CDR3 is 14 residues. The germline V and J ends were trimmed by 6 bases and 6 bases, with 15 bases remaining between them. The CDR3 nucleotides read TGTGCCAGCAGCATGGCGGGGGTCAGTCAGCCCCAGCATTTT. Its protein is CASSMAGVSQPQHF.

The chain couples TRBV19 to TRBJ2-3, with TRBD1 as a possible D gene (6 bases). Germline assignment: CDR1 LNHDA and CDR2 SQIVND (reference sequence). This CDR3 contains 16 residues. Trimming cost V 2 bases and J 2 bases, with 14 bases left between them. The CDR3 loop reads CASSIPHRASTDTQYF. In DNA form, the CDR3 reads TGTGCCAGTAGTATACCACACAGGGCTTCCACAGATACGCAGTATTTT.

V is TRBV20-1 and J is TRBJ2-3, with TRBD2 matching over 12 bases. Germline V gene data show CDR1 as DFQATT and CDR2 as SNEGSKA (reference sequence). The trim removed 6 bases at V and 11 bases at J, leaving 6 bases unmatched. The CDR3 is made up of 12 amino acids. CDR3 in amino acids: CSASGLAGMQYF. CDR3 coding DNA: TGCAGTGCCAGCGGACTAGCGGGGATGCAGTATTTT.

This clonotype was recorded many times. The CDR3 nucleotides are TGCAGTGCCAGGGGACTAGCGGGAGTAGGTGAGCAGTTCTTC. Amino acids: CSARGLAGVGEQFF. This chain joins TRBV20-1 and TRBJ2-1; 14 bases line up with TRBD2. Germline assignment: CDR1 DFQATT and CDR2 SNEGSKA (reference sequence). V shed 6 bases and J 9 bases; nucleotides not matched to a gene: 7. CDR3 length: 14 residues.

The sample holds many counts of this clonotype. The chain's CDR3 is CASSPERGAGEQFF. CDR3 bases: TGTGCCAGCTCACCAGAGCGGGGGGCGGGTGAGCAGTTCTTC. The gene calls are TRBV18 and TRBJ2-1, with TRBD2 identical over 9 bases. The CDR3 spans 14 residues. The junction had 5 bases not matched to a gene; V was cut back by 2 bases and J by 9 bases. CDR1 and CDR2 from the germline V gene are KGHSH and LQKENI.

This clonotype appeared once. Being one base from a much bigger clone, this may be a read error. The chain carries TRBV28 and TRBJ2-7; 7 bases line up with TRBD1. V lost 3 bases, J lost 2 bases, and 4 bases stayed unmatched. This CDR3 has 14 amino acids. The germline V gene encodes CDR1 MDHEN and CDR2 SYDVKM. The CDR3 DNA reads as TGTGCCAGCAGTTTGACAGGGCCCACCTACGAGCAGTACTTC. As protein: CASSLTGPTYEQYF.

Concerning this clonotype itself: A much larger clone lies a single base off, so this may be a read error. The rearrangement joins TRBV6-4 to TRBJ2-7; TRBD2 agrees at 12 bases. With 5 bases clipped from V and 7 bases from J, the junction kept 9 bases outside the gene matches. CDR1 and CDR2 (germline): MRHNA, SNTAGT. The CDR3 is made up of 15 amino acids. The CDR3 bases are TGTGCCAGCAGTTCGACTAGCGGGAGAATGTATGAGCAGTACTTC. This sequence encodes CASSSTSGRMYEQYF.

This clonotype was recorded a few times. The rearrangement joins TRBV20-1 to TRBJ2-1; 10 bases agree with TRBD2. CDR3 size: 15 residues. J gave up 4 bases and V 4 bases, and 7 bases lay outside the gene matches. Germline assignment: CDR1 DFQATT and CDR2 SNEGSKA (reference sequence). The CDR3: CSATRLAGVYNEQFF. The CDR3, as DNA: TGCAGTGCTACCCGCCTAGCGGGAGTTTACAATGAGCAGTTCTTC.

This chain connects TRBV2 to TRBJ2-4; no reliable D call. Germline CDR1 is SNHLY and CDR2 is FYNNEI. The CDR3 contains 14 residues. V lost 2 bases, J lost 0 bases, and 5 bases lay in between. The CDR3 sequence: CASSEQSAKNIQYF. For the CDR3, the DNA is TGTGCCAGCAGTGAACAGTCAGCCAAAAACATTCAGTACTTC.

Turning to this clonotype: A read error may be the cause here, since a much bigger clone is one base away. This rearrangement joins TRBV20-1 to TRBJ2-7, with 8 bases lining up with TRBD1. CDR3 length: 12 residues. CDR1 and CDR2 (germline): DFQATT, SNEGSKA (reference sequence). V lost 2 bases to trimming and J lost 6 bases; unmatched junction nucleotides: 3. The CDR3 region has the DNA TGCAGTGCTAGACAGGGGGCTCGCGAGCAGTACTTC. Its translation is CSARQGAREQYF.

This clonotype was picked up many times. The chain employs TRBV3-1 and TRBJ2-1; D not certain. V shed 2 bases and J shed 10 bases, with 3 bases lying between them. This CDR3 has 10 residues. Germline V gives CDR1 LGHDT, CDR2 YNNKEL (reference sequence). The CDR3 DNA reads TGTGCCAGCAGCCAACTGGAGCAGTTCTTC. This encodes CASSQLEQFF.

In the case of this clonotype: This may arise from a read error, as a much more abundant clone is one base away. The chain is built from TRBV5-1 and TRBJ2-5; 13 bases are shared with TRBD2. The CDR3 has 16 amino acids. Germline V gives CDR1 SGHRS, CDR2 YFSETQ. The chain's CDR3 is CASSFTTSGRAETQCF. CDR3 nucleotide sequence: TGCGCCAGCAGCTTTACTACTAGCGGGAGGGCGGAGACCCAGTGCTTC.